The next 6 T cell receptor beta chains were all read from a single sample in a study of identical twins. From the 5' RACE reads, TCRdb called clonotypes with MiXCR, one entry per CDR3 protein. The table records 550,000 to 700,000 distinct CDR3 sequences, 9.6% of them present only once. These same data were also listed under a study on yellow fever vaccine responses in identical twins.

Sequencing was carried out using PBMCs. The source of these receptors is a woman aged 18-30 years in good health.

This sequence joins TRBV2 and TRBJ1-2; D gene uncertain. There are 13 residues in the CDR3. The V end lost 7 bases, the J end lost 8 bases, and 17 bases lay between the germline ends. Germline CDR1 SNHLY, CDR2 FYNNEI. The CDR3 here is CASMWEALGGYTF. DNA of the CDR3: TGTGCCAGCATGTGGGAGGCTTTAGGGGGCTACACCTTC.

V and J are TRBV10-3 and TRBJ2-3; 9 nucleotides agree with TRBD1. Trimming removed 5 bases from V and 0 bases from J; junction bases left unmatched: 12. CDR1 is ENHRY, CDR2 SYGVKD, per germline. The CDR3 is 18 residues long. CDR3 in amino acids: CAISLRGGTGTSTDTQYF. Here the CDR3 DNA reads TGTGCCATCAGTTTAAGGGGAGGGACAGGGACTAGCACAGATACGCAGTATTTT.

This clonotype was picked up many times. The rearrangement links TRBV7-9 to TRBJ1-1, with D unclear. Per the germline V gene, CDR1 is SEHNR and CDR2 is FQNEAQ (reference sequence). The CDR3 sequence is 15 residues long. V lost 4 bases, J lost 4 bases, and 16 bases lay in between. The CDR3 region is CASSYPFEGGTEAFF. The CDR3 DNA reads TGTGCCAGCAGCTACCCGTTTGAGGGCGGCACTGAAGCTTTCTTT.

This clonotype was counted ten times or more. The chain couples TRBV12-3 or TRBV12-4 to TRBJ2-7; 8 nucleotides agree with TRBD2. V was pared by 6 bases and J by 0 bases, with 4 bases of the junction left unmatched. CDR3 length equals 14 residues. Here the CDR3 DNA reads TGTGCCAGCAGCTTAAGCGGGAGCTCCTACGAGCAGTACTTC. Its protein product is CASSLSGSSYEQYF.

This clonotype was recorded a few times. This rearrangement joins TRBV5-1 to TRBJ2-5; D remains unclear. Between the trimmed V and J ends, which lost 0 bases and 5 bases, there was a span of 14 bases. The CDR3 runs to 15 residues. Germline CDR1 reads SGHRS; CDR2 reads YFSETQ. The CDR3 spells CASSLGPQPTETQYF. CDR3 DNA: TGCGCCAGCAGCTTGGGTCCACAGCCGACGGAGACCCAGTACTTC. The full variable domain, with the rest looked up from reference TRBV5-1 and TRBJ2-5, is KAGVTQTPRYLIKTRGQQVTLSCSPISGHRSVSWYQQTPGQGLQFLFEYFSETQRNKGNFPGRFSGRQFSNSRSEMNVSTLELGDSALYLCASSLGPQPTETQYFGPGTRLLVL.

This clonotype occurred many times. The CDR3 bases are TGTGCCTGGAGTGCCCTCGGGGCGACTGGGGCCAACGTCCTGACTTTC. Translated, it gives CAWSALGATGANVLTF. The rearrangement uses TRBV30 and TRBJ2-6; possibly TRBD1 or TRBD2 for D (5 bases each). CDR1 is GTSNPN and CDR2 is SVGIG in the germline V gene (reference sequence). Trimming took off 1 base at V and 2 bases at J, with 12 bases between the two ends. The CDR3 is 16 residues long.